The 30 T cell receptor beta chains below come from one sample, sequenced in a study of blood T cell repertoires in COVID-19. The assay was immunoSEQ multiplex PCR, and TCRdb's table has in-frame clones only and misses some. The sample includes 170,000 or so clones, roughly 86% of them seen just once. The sample consisted of peripheral blood. The receptors originated from a man between 50 and 59 years old with active or convalescent COVID-19.

The rearrangement uses TRBV5-4 and TRBJ2-7, with 9 bases aligning to TRBD1. The CDR3 covers 14 residues. J was trimmed by 4 bases and V by 4 bases; bases with no gene match: 6. The germline V gene encodes CDR1 SGHNT and CDR2 YYREEE (reference sequence). CDR3 bases: TGTGCCAGCAGCCCCGGGACAGGGATTTACGAGCAGTACTTC. It is translated as CASSPGTGIYEQYF.

The V call is TRBV11-3, the J call TRBJ2-1; D is undetermined. CDR3 length: 15 residues. Trimming stripped 1 base from V and 6 bases from J, with 13 bases between. Germline V CDR1 and CDR2: SGHNT, YENEEA. The CDR3 coding sequence is TGTGCCAGCAGCTTAGGGGCCTCCTCGAGCAATGAGCAGTTCTTC. Translated, it gives CASSLGASSSNEQFF.

This clone was detected a few times. The chain couples TRBV4-2 to TRBJ2-7, with 8 bases that match TRBD2. The length of the CDR3 is 15 residues. From germline, CDR1 is LGHNA and CDR2 YNFKEQ. V was pared by 4 bases and J by 3 bases, with 8 bases of the junction left unmatched. CDR3 sequence: CASSRLLAERYEQYF. The CDR3, as DNA: TGTGCCAGCAGCCGATTACTAGCGGAGCGCTACGAGCAGTACTTC.

The table lists this clone with a few counts. The rearrangement joins TRBV5-4 to TRBJ1-5, with no clear D. The CDR3 sequence is 12 residues long. The V end lost 4 bases, the J end lost 6 bases, and 8 bases lay between the germline ends. Germline assignment: CDR1 SGHNT and CDR2 YYREEE (reference sequence). CDR3 in amino acids: CASSLEGQPQHF. For the CDR3, the DNA is TGTGCCAGCAGCCTCGAGGGTCAGCCCCAGCATTTT.

This clone has only a few counts. The CDR3 DNA follows: TGCAGCGTTGAAGATCTAGACAGGGGGCTCGAGGGCTACACCTTC. Translated, it gives CSVEDLDRGLEGYTF. The chain uses TRBV29-1 and TRBJ1-2, with TRBD1 identical over 10 bases. CDR3 length equals 15 residues. The junction had 9 bases not matched to a gene; V was cut back by 0 bases and J by 8 bases. Germline CDR1 and CDR2: SQVTM and ANQGSEA.

The V call is TRBV7-2, the J call TRBJ1-6; 9 nucleotides agree with TRBD1. V was clipped by 4 bases and J by 6 bases; unmatched bases: 4. Germline V CDR1 and CDR2: SGHTA, FQGNSA. The CDR3 is 15 amino acids. CDR3 bases: TGTGCCAGCAGCTATGGGACAGGGCCTAATTCACCCCTCCACTTT. Amino acids: CASSYGTGPNSPLHF.

CDR3 in amino acids: CASSFGQGAYGYTF. Written as DNA, the CDR3 is TGTGCCAGCAGCTTCGGACAGGGAGCCTATGGCTACACCTTC. The rearrangement uses TRBV11-3 and TRBJ1-2; 8 bases align to TRBD1. The CDR3 loop spans 14 amino acids. V shed 3 bases and J 4 bases; nucleotides not matched to a gene: 4. Germline lookup yields CDR1 SGHNT and CDR2 YENEEA.

In this sample, this clone turned up a few times. This rearrangement joins TRBV7-9 to TRBJ1-3; D might be TRBD1 (5 bases). Germline CDR1 reads SEHNR; CDR2 reads FQNEAQ (reference sequence). V lost 1 base, J lost 2 bases, and 9 bases lay in between. This CDR3 comprises 15 residues. The CDR3 coding sequence is TGTGCCAGCAGCTTAGACAGGATAACTGGAAACACCATATATTTT. Translating gives CASSLDRITGNTIYF.

The V and J genes are TRBV9 and TRBJ2-1; D remains unclear. CDR3 length: 15 amino acids. V lost 0 bases to trimming and J lost 4 bases, with 11 bases between them. From germline, CDR1 is SGDLS and CDR2 YYNGEE. This CDR3 reads CASSVGYYAYNEQFF. The CDR3 nucleotides read TGTGCCAGCAGCGTAGGCTATTATGCTTACAATGAGCAGTTCTTC.

The rearrangement uses TRBV4-3 and TRBJ2-1; 7 nucleotides match TRBD1. Germline CDR1 reads LGHNA; CDR2 reads YSLEER. V lost 0 bases and J lost 0; bases outside the gene matches: 5. The length of the CDR3 is 17 residues. This chain's CDR3 is CASSQDISGGSYNEQFF. CDR3 DNA: TGCGCCAGCAGCCAAGATATTTCAGGGGGCTCCTACAATGAGCAGTTCTTC.

This chain joins TRBV5-4 and TRBJ2-3; 8 nucleotides agree with TRBD2. The germline CDR1 and CDR2 sequences are SGHNT and YYREEE (reference sequence). The CDR3 runs 16 residues. V gave up 3 bases and J gave up 1 base; unmatched junction bases: 7. The CDR3 nucleotides are TGTGCCAGCAGCTCTACGGGGCGGGAGGGCACAGATACGCAGTATTTT. This codes for CASSSTGREGTDTQYF.

The chain links TRBV7-6 to TRBJ2-7; possible D gene TRBD2, 5 bases. This CDR3 is 16 amino acids long. Trimming cost V 3 bases and J 0 bases, with 15 bases left between them. The V gene's germline CDR1 is SGHVS and CDR2 FNYEAQ. Written as DNA, the CDR3 is TGTGCCAGCAGCTTCATTTCCAGGAGGAGCTCCTACGAGCAGTACTTC. Translated: CASSFISRRSSYEQYF.

V usage is TRBV2 and J usage is TRBJ1-1; D gene unclear. Trimming cost V 0 bases and J 3 bases, with 8 bases left between them. From germline, CDR1 is SNHLY and CDR2 FYNNEI. This CDR3 is built from 14 residues. CDR3 protein: CASSEAGSYTEAFF. The CDR3 coding sequence is TGTGCCAGCAGTGAAGCGGGCAGTTACACTGAAGCTTTCTTT.

This chain links TRBV2 with TRBJ1-3; D unresolved. CDR1 and CDR2 from the germline V gene are SNHLY and FYNNEI. V was shortened by 1 base and J by 1 base, with 11 bases between the two germline ends. The CDR3 sequence is 16 residues long. The CDR3 DNA reads TGTGCCAGCAGTGAAGGGTTCGGAGGGTCTGGAAACACCATATATTTT. Residues: CASSEGFGGSGNTIYF.

The V call is TRBV4-3, the J call TRBJ1-3; no reliable D call. The CDR3 spans 16 residues. Germline CDR1 reads LGHNA; CDR2 reads YSLEER. V was shortened by 0 bases and J by 0 bases, with 9 bases between the two germline ends. The CDR3 DNA is TGCGCCAGCAGCCAAGAAACTTCTTACTCTGGAAACACCATATATTTT. It translates to CASSQETSYSGNTIYF.

The chain uses TRBV7-2 and TRBJ2-5; 8 positions match TRBD2. Germline CDR1 is SGHTA and CDR2 is FQGNSA. CDR3 length: 16 residues. Trimming took 3 bases from V and 0 from J; bases not matched to a gene: 6. CDR3 loop: CASSLRLARYQETQYF. CDR3 nucleotides: TGTGCCAGCAGCTTGAGACTAGCGAGGTACCAAGAGACCCAGTACTTC.

This chain joins TRBV10-3 and TRBJ1-1, with D uncertain. V dropped 4 bases and J dropped 0 bases, with 9 bases sitting between them. Germline CDR1 reads ENHRY; CDR2 reads SYGVKD. The CDR3 is 14 amino acids. CDR3 coding DNA: TGTGCCATCAGTGCCAGTTCCATGAACACTGAAGCTTTCTTT. Translated, it gives CAISASSMNTEAFF.

The chain uses TRBV9 and TRBJ2-1; the D gene is possibly TRBD1 (6 bases). Germline-derived CDR1 and CDR2 are SGDLS and YYNGEE. The CDR3 loop spans 14 amino acids. Trimming removed 3 bases at V and 1 base at J, with 8 bases between. CDR3 coding DNA: TGTGCCAGCAGCGCTCAGGGGTCCTACAATGAGCAGTTCTTC. Translated, it gives CASSAQGSYNEQFF. Full variable domain (rest looked up from reference TRBV9 and TRBJ2-1): DSGVTQTPKHLITATGQRVTLRCSPRSGDLSVYWYQQSLDQGLQFLIQYYNGEERAKGNILERFSAQQFPDLHSELNLSSLELGDSALYFCASSAQGSYNEQFFGPGTRLTVL.

This sequence joins TRBV7-9 and TRBJ1-2; 8 bases map to TRBD1. CDR1 is SEHNR and CDR2 is FQNEAQ in the germline V gene (reference sequence). The CDR3 totals 12 residues. V gave up 7 bases and J gave up 7 bases; unmatched junction bases: 5. This CDR3 reads CASNIQGVGYTF. CDR3 DNA sequence: TGTGCCAGCAACATACAGGGGGTTGGCTACACCTTC.

This chain uses TRBV5-1 with TRBJ2-3; possibly TRBD2 for D (6 bases). V dropped 0 bases and J dropped 0 bases, with 11 bases sitting between them. The CDR3 totals 16 residues. Germline assignment: CDR1 SGHRS and CDR2 YFSETQ. Here the CDR3 reads CASSLVLGLSTDTQYF. Written as DNA, the CDR3 is TGCGCCAGCAGCTTGGTCTTGGGACTCAGCACAGATACGCAGTATTTT.

This clone was recorded once. The CDR3 is CASSRAGTSYNEQFF. The DNA for the CDR3 is TGTGCCAGTAGCCGAGCGGGGACCTCCTACAATGAGCAGTTCTTC. The chain uses TRBV19 and TRBJ2-1, with TRBD2 identical over 7 bases. CDR1 LNHDA and CDR2 SQIVND come from the germline V gene (reference sequence). CDR3 size: 15 residues. V was pared by 6 bases and J by 0 bases, with 5 bases of the junction left unmatched.

The J gene is TRBJ2-5, the V gene TRBV18; 12 nucleotides agree with TRBD1. The CDR3 runs 15 residues. Per germline, CDR1 KGHSH and CDR2 LQKENI. After removal of 6 bases from V and 5 bases from J, the junction contained 7 bases not matched to a gene. The CDR3 DNA follows: TGTGCCAGCTCGCCTGGGACAGGGGGCTGGGAGACCCAGTACTTC. Translated: CASSPGTGGWETQYF.

The chain links TRBV7-2 to TRBJ2-3; TRBD2 matches at 11 bases. Germline V gene sequence: CDR1 SGHTA, CDR2 FQGNSA. This CDR3 spans 16 amino acids. V trimming: 3 bases; J trimming: 2 bases; junction bases outside the gene matches: 4. CDR3 DNA sequence: TGTGCCAGCAGCTTTTCGACTAGCGGGAACACAGATACGCAGTATTTT. Protein: CASSFSTSGNTDTQYF.

V gene TRBV5-1 combines with J gene TRBJ1-2; TRBD1 agrees at 9 bases. CDR1 and CDR2 (germline): SGHRS, YFSETQ. The CDR3 loop spans 14 amino acids. The junction had 3 bases not matched to a gene; V was cut back by 3 bases and J by 3 bases. CDR3 sequence reads: CASSWRTGDYGYTF. DNA for the CDR3: TGCGCCAGCAGCTGGAGGACAGGGGACTATGGCTACACCTTC.

The chain combines TRBV6-2 or TRBV6-3 with TRBJ2-6, with D perhaps matching TRBD2 (6 bases). This CDR3 is built from 18 residues. Germline loops: CDR1 MNHEY, CDR2 SVGEGT. Trimming pared 5 bases from V and 6 bases from J, leaving 23 bases between. CDR3 coding DNA: TGTGCCAGCAGTCGTCTGGTGGGGGGAGAGGTTTCGGCCAACGTCCTGACTTTC. Its protein is CASSRLVGGEVSANVLTF.

This clone was picked up a small number of times. Here the CDR3 DNA reads TGTGCCAGTAGTGGACAGGGAGGGGAGACCCAGTACTTC. Translation gives CASSGQGGETQYF. The chain recombines TRBV19 with TRBJ2-5; TRBD1 might be the D (8 bases). V lost 5 bases, J lost 5 bases, and 12 bases lay in between. This CDR3 comprises 13 residues. CDR1 is LNHDA, CDR2 SQIVND, per germline (reference sequence).

The chain is built from TRBV19 and TRBJ1-1, with D unresolved. Trimming removed 7 bases from V and 7 bases from J, with 16 bases in between. The CDR3 spans 13 residues. Germline V lookup: CDR1 LNHDA, CDR2 SQIVND (reference sequence). The CDR3 sequence: CASTEPPFDEAFF. For the CDR3, the DNA is TGTGCCAGTACAGAACCTCCCTTTGATGAAGCTTTCTTT.

The chain recombines TRBV28 with TRBJ1-3; 8 bases line up with TRBD1. V was clipped by 5 bases and J by 4 bases; unmatched bases: 7. The V gene's germline CDR1 is MDHEN and CDR2 SYDVKM. The CDR3 consists of 15 residues. The CDR3 nucleotides read TGTGCCAGCAGTGTTCAGGGGGCTGGGGGAAACACCATATATTTT. Its translation: CASSVQGAGGNTIYF.

The chain has TRBV7-2 and TRBJ2-1; tentatively, D is TRBD2 (6 bases). The V gene's germline CDR1 is SGHTA and CDR2 FQGNSA. Trimming took 5 bases from V and 2 from J, leaving 10 bases between them. The CDR3 runs to 14 residues. The DNA for the CDR3 is TGTGCCAGCAGCACGGGAGCCGCCTACAATGAGCAGTTCTTC. Encoded protein: CASSTGAAYNEQFF.

The chain uses TRBV11-3 and TRBJ1-2; 8 bases agree with TRBD1. Germline CDR1 and CDR2: SGHNT and YENEEA. This CDR3 comprises 14 residues. V lost 5 bases, J lost 6 bases, and 8 bases stayed unmatched. The CDR3 sequence is CASSPQGVDNGYTF. The CDR3 coding sequence is TGTGCCAGCAGCCCACAGGGGGTCGACAATGGCTACACCTTC.